The 18 T cell receptor beta chains below were found in one sample sequenced in a study of blood T cell repertoires in COVID-19. Profiling relied on immunoSEQ multiplex PCR, and the TCRdb table lists in-frame clones only, not all of them. The sample yields about 160,000 clones, about 90% seen once. Material for sequencing was peripheral blood. Receptors were obtained from a man aged 25 to 40 with COVID-19, enrolled during active disease.

In its sample, this clone was seen once. V gene TRBV18 combines with J gene TRBJ1-2, with D unresolved. Deletions cut 4 bases from V and 6 bases from J, with 18 bases between. This CDR3 comprises 15 residues. The germline V gene has CDR1 KGHSH and CDR2 LQKENI. The CDR3 region is CASSQRRAVGDGYTF. The CDR3 nucleotides read TGTGCCAGCTCACAAAGGAGGGCGGTAGGTGATGGCTACACCTTC.

The chain is built from TRBV25-1 and TRBJ1-4, with a possible D match to TRBD1 (6 bases). Trimming stripped 6 bases from V and 8 bases from J, with 16 bases between. CDR1 MGHDK and CDR2 SYGVNS come from the germline V gene. This CDR3 has 14 amino acids. The CDR3 protein is CASREDRLREKLFF. The CDR3 DNA is TGTGCCAGCAGAGAAGACAGGTTACGAGAAAAACTGTTTTTT.

V usage is TRBV30 and J usage is TRBJ2-2; D may be TRBD2 (6 bases). The germline V gene has CDR1 GTSNPN and CDR2 SVGIG (reference sequence). CDR3 length: 14 amino acids. V lost 3 bases and J lost 1, with 9 bases in between. The CDR3 DNA sequence: TGTGCCTGGAGGGAGCGGGTGAACACCGGGGAGCTGTTTTTT. This gives the protein CAWRERVNTGELFF.

The sample holds one count of this clone. The rearrangement links TRBV7-3 to TRBJ2-5, with 12 bases matching TRBD2. The germline CDR1 and CDR2 sequences are SGHTA and FQGTGA. The CDR3 sequence is 14 residues long. The trim removed 5 bases at V and 5 bases at J, leaving 3 bases unmatched. The CDR3 here is CASSPGTSGETQYF. Here the CDR3 DNA reads TGTGCCAGCAGCCCCGGGACTAGCGGGGAGACCCAGTACTTC.

V usage is TRBV6-5 and J usage is TRBJ2-3, with a tentative D call TRBD2 (6 bases). In germline, CDR1 is MNHEY, CDR2 SVGAGI. V lost 6 bases to trimming and J lost 0 bases, with 13 bases between them. This CDR3 has 15 residues. CDR3 sequence: CASSPELASTDTQYF. The CDR3 DNA follows: TGTGCCAGCAGCCCCGAACTAGCAAGCACAGATACGCAGTATTTT.

The V call is TRBV27, the J call TRBJ1-1, with TRBD1 as a possible D gene (6 bases). The CDR3 covers 13 residues. CDR1 and CDR2 from the germline V gene are MNHEY and SMNVEV (reference sequence). V was clipped by 9 bases and J by 5 bases, with 16 bases between them. CDR3 in DNA: TGTGCCAGTGCCCGGGGAGGGGGGACTGAAGCTTTCTTT. Translating it yields CASARGGGTEAFF.

This rearrangement joins TRBV5-1 to TRBJ1-2, with D unclear. This CDR3 comprises 17 residues. Trimming removed 0 bases at V and 4 bases at J, with 19 bases between. CDR1 is SGHRS and CDR2 is YFSETQ in the germline V gene. The CDR3 loop reads CASSLAVGQAGGYGYTF. CDR3 sequence (DNA): TGCGCCAGCAGCTTGGCCGTGGGTCAGGCCGGAGGCTATGGCTACACCTTC.

This chain links TRBV2 with TRBJ1-6, with D uncertain. Germline assignment: CDR1 SNHLY and CDR2 FYNNEI. Trimming pared 2 bases from V and 7 bases from J, leaving 18 bases between. The CDR3 totals 17 residues. The CDR3 nucleotides are TGTGCCAGCAGTGAACGCGAGGGAGCTTGGAGGAATTCACCCCTCCACTTT. This sequence encodes CASSEREGAWRNSPLHF.

V and J are TRBV11-2 and TRBJ2-1, with a weak D call TRBD2 (6 bases). The CDR3 is made up of 13 amino acids. Germline V gene sequence: CDR1 SGHAT, CDR2 FQNNGV. Trimming took 7 bases from V and 2 from J, leaving 9 bases between them. CDR3 amino acids: CASIGGAYNEQFF. CDR3 DNA sequence: TGTGCCAGCATCGGGGGAGCCTACAATGAGCAGTTCTTC.

This clone was observed once. This CDR3 reads CASSLPGQGTSPLHF. CDR3 coding DNA: TGTGCCAGCAGCTTGCCGGGACAGGGAACTTCACCCCTCCACTTT. V and J are TRBV7-9 and TRBJ1-6, with 9 bases identical to TRBD1. The CDR3 has 15 amino acids. Germline V CDR1 and CDR2: SEHNR, FQNEAQ (reference sequence). V lost 3 bases to trimming and J lost 9 bases; unmatched junction nucleotides: 6.

This sequence joins TRBV27 and TRBJ1-2, with D tentatively TRBD1 (6 bases). CDR3 length: 18 amino acids. Germline V gene data show CDR1 as MNHEY and CDR2 as SMNVEV (reference sequence). V was clipped by 3 bases and J by 5 bases, with 25 bases between them. CDR3 amino acids: CASSFLSGGAGAFYGYTF. The CDR3, as DNA: TGTGCCAGCAGTTTTTTGAGCGGTGGGGCAGGGGCCTTTTATGGCTACACCTTC.

This clone came up once. J is TRBJ1-1 and V is TRBV27, with D unclear. Trimming stripped 8 bases from V and 3 bases from J, with 16 bases between. CDR1 is MNHEY, CDR2 SMNVEV, per germline (reference sequence). The CDR3 loop spans 14 amino acids. CDR3 sequence reads: CASGSWSYDTEAFF. In DNA form, the CDR3 reads TGTGCCAGCGGAAGTTGGAGTTACGACACTGAAGCTTTCTTT.

V usage is TRBV6-6 and J usage is TRBJ1-2; D remains ambiguous. The length of the CDR3 is 14 residues. The V gene lost 2 bases and the J gene lost 6 bases, with 13 bases spanning the gap. Germline CDR1 and CDR2: MNHNY and SVGAGI (reference sequence). The CDR3 region is CASSYPSPRDGYTF. CDR3 DNA: TGTGCCAGCAGTTACCCATCGCCTCGAGATGGCTACACCTTC.

The V and J genes are TRBV6-2 or TRBV6-3 and TRBJ2-3; D gene uncertain. Trimming stripped 5 bases from V and 4 bases from J, with 13 bases between. From germline, CDR1 is MNHEY and CDR2 SVGEGT. This CDR3 has 14 amino acids. The CDR3 is CASSGRSTPDTQYF. The CDR3 DNA reads TGTGCCAGCAGTGGTCGGTCCACCCCAGATACGCAGTATTTT.

This clone was observed a handful of times. The rearrangement joins TRBV19 to TRBJ1-2; TRBD1 agrees at 8 bases. From germline, CDR1 is LNHDA and CDR2 SQIVND (reference sequence). V shed 3 bases and J 7 bases; nucleotides not matched to a gene: 10. This CDR3 spans 15 amino acids. The CDR3: CASSIPGGAAGGYTF. The CDR3 DNA is TGTGCCAGTAGTATCCCAGGGGGCGCGGCGGGTGGCTACACCTTC.

DNA of the CDR3: TGTGCCACCAGCAGAGATCGGCTATCTCTAGGAGGTGGTCAGCCCCAGCATTTT. Amino acids: CATSRDRLSLGGGQPQHF. This rearrangement joins TRBV15 to TRBJ1-5; D is undetermined. Germline CDR1 and CDR2: LNHNV and YYDKDF (reference sequence). CDR3 size: 18 residues. Trimming left V 0 bases short and J 6 bases short, with 21 bases between.

The gene calls are TRBV9 and TRBJ2-1; 7 nucleotides line up with TRBD2. This CDR3 comprises 14 residues. Germline trimming cut 2 bases from V and 4 bases from J; bases unmatched to any gene: 3. Germline assignment: CDR1 SGDLS and CDR2 YYNGEE. For the CDR3, the DNA is TGTGCCAGCAGCGTGACGGGACTATACAATGAGCAGTTCTTC. It is translated as CASSVTGLYNEQFF.

This chain joins TRBV19 and TRBJ1-2; 9 nucleotides align to TRBD1. Germline V gene data show CDR1 as LNHDA and CDR2 as SQIVND (reference sequence). The CDR3 is made up of 17 amino acids. V dropped 0 bases and J dropped 3; count of bases not matched to a gene: 8. CDR3 sequence: CASSIDTGGTIYYGYTF. The CDR3 nucleotides are TGTGCCAGTAGTATAGATACAGGGGGCACAATCTACTATGGCTACACCTTC.